This T cell receptor (beta chain) was identified during a study of T cell responses to AZD1222 COVID-19 vaccine. Points from the study as a whole: Just five to seven people given AZD1222 tested seropositive at baseline. Dominant CD4 TCR responses targeted spike regions 160-218 and 743-854. Mostly white British, mostly female donors; authors suggested clonal diversity may be underestimated.

Generated by immunoSEQ multiplex PCR, the TCRdb table keeps only in-frame clones and is missing some. The sample yields 130,000 to 150,000 clones, around 88% seen once. Concerning this clone itself: Its specificity is not known.

The trim removed 2 bases at V and 6 bases at J, leaving 9 bases unmatched. This CDR3 spans 17 amino acids. CDR1 is MGHDK and CDR2 is SYGVNS in the germline V gene. Specimen: peripheral blood, collected on day 0 of AZD1222 vaccination. The sequence derives from an adult in good health. The genes are TRBV25-1 and TRBJ2-2; 10 nucleotides align to TRBD2. Here the CDR3 reads CASSEPSGGATSGELFF. CDR3 bases: TGTGCCAGCAGTGAACCGAGCGGGGGGGCCACGTCCGGGGAGCTGTTTTTT.